This T cell receptor beta chain originates from a study of blood T cell repertoires in COVID-19. Study-wide context: Samples taken during acute and convalescent COVID-19 were collected in the United States, Italy and Spain.

This CDR3 has 23 residues. Only in-frame clones appear in the TCRdb table, and some are missing; sequencing was by immunoSEQ multiplex PCR. Here the sample spans about 260,000 clones, 80% to 90% being singletons. This sequence joins TRBV12-2 and TRBJ2-2; no check of the table's D call, TRBD1, against the DNA was made. TRBV12-2 is given as a pseudogene. The sequence derives from a man aged 55 to 69 with acute or convalescent COVID-19. Source material: peripheral blood. CDR3 region: CASRFDALNGARGTGTDTGELFF. CDR3 DNA: TGTGCAAGTCGCTTCGACGCTTTAAACGGGGCCAGGGGGACAGGAACGGACACCGGGGAGCTGTTTTTT.